This T cell receptor (beta chain) was obtained from a study of blood T cells in healthy people across ages. Overall study context: Capture via template switching afforded approximately one barcoded beta molecule per two T cells.

A minimum of 6 micrograms of total RNA was extracted per sample. In regard to this clonotype: As yet, its antigen is unknown.

Germline CDR1 LGHNA, CDR2 YNFKEQ. V lost 4 bases and J lost 7, with 19 bases in between. CDR3 size: 15 residues. Primers used in a second PCR of roughly 6 to 12 cycles were a sample-barcoded 5' primer and a J-beta primer mix. Each TCR beta cDNA got a 12-nucleotide random molecular identifier. One entry per CDR3 protein results from TCRdb running MiXCR on the 5' RACE reads. This table holds about 800,000 distinct CDR3 sequences, roughly 60% found once. Study-wide points: When set beside aged donors, long-lived donors presented more naive CD4+ cells and higher diversity.

This TCR was recovered from a man between 25 and 39 years old in good health. The rearrangement links TRBV4-2 to TRBJ1-2, with D tentatively TRBD1 (5 bases). Sequencing was performed on blood. The CDR3 nucleotides read TGTGCCAGCAGCCGCGAAAAGGCCGGGGGTCTTGGCTACACCTTC. It yields the protein CASSREKAGGLGYTF.